These 30 T cell receptor beta chains were all obtained from the same sample, sequenced in a study of blood T cell repertoires in COVID-19. Generated by immunoSEQ multiplex PCR, the TCRdb table keeps only in-frame clones and is missing some. This table holds fewer than 250,000 clones, roughly 86% found once. Specimen: peripheral blood. Source of these receptors: a middle-aged woman with acute or convalescent COVID-19.

This clone has at least ten counts. The chain couples TRBV18 to TRBJ2-5; TRBD1 aligns across 11 bases. The CDR3 contains 15 residues. With 1 base clipped from V and 4 bases from J, the junction kept 2 bases outside the gene matches. From germline, CDR1 is KGHSH and CDR2 LQKENI. CDR3 protein: CASSPRTGGGETQYF. DNA of the CDR3: TGTGCCAGCTCACCACGGACAGGGGGCGGAGAGACCCAGTACTTC.

DNA for the CDR3: TGTGCCAGCAGTGAATATTTGACAGGGCCCCAAGAGACCCAGTACTTC. It is translated as CASSEYLTGPQETQYF. The chain is built from TRBV25-1 and TRBJ2-5; 7 bases match TRBD1. Germline-derived CDR1 and CDR2 are MGHDK and SYGVNS. The CDR3 sequence is 16 residues long. Trimming at V came to 0 bases and at J to 1 base, leaving 5 bases not matched to a gene.

The rearrangement joins TRBV14 to TRBJ2-5; 12 bases fit TRBD1. Germline V gene data show CDR1 as SGHDN and CDR2 as FVKESK. The CDR3 length is 15 residues. Trimming removed 4 bases from V and 5 bases from J; junction bases left unmatched: 5. The CDR3 is CASSRGTGGMETQYF. CDR3 coding DNA: TGTGCCAGCAGCCGCGGGACAGGGGGCATGGAGACCCAGTACTTC. Looking up the rest from reference TRBV14 and TRBJ2-5 gives the full variable domain: EAGVTQFPSHSVIEKGQTVTLRCDPISGHDNLYWYRRVMGKEIKFLLHFVKESKQDESGMPNNRFLAERTGGTYSTLKVQPAELEDSGVYFCASSRGTGGMETQYFGPGTRLLVL.

This rearrangement joins TRBV9 to TRBJ2-7, with 9 bases that match TRBD1. V trimming: 0 bases; J trimming: 3 bases; junction bases outside the gene matches: 4. This CDR3 is 15 amino acids long. The germline V gene has CDR1 SGDLS and CDR2 YYNGEE. The CDR3 loop reads CASSVGGDRVYEQYF. DNA for the CDR3: TGTGCCAGCAGCGTAGGTGGGGACAGGGTCTACGAGCAGTACTTC. The whole variable domain, remainder taken from reference TRBV9 and TRBJ2-7, is DSGVTQTPKHLITATGQRVTLRCSPRSGDLSVYWYQQSLDQGLQFLIQYYNGEERAKGNILERFSAQQFPDLHSELNLSSLELGDSALYFCASSVGGDRVYEQYFGPGTRLTVT.

The chain is built from TRBV19 and TRBJ1-1; weak D call: TRBD1 (5 bases). In germline, CDR1 is LNHDA, CDR2 SQIVND (reference sequence). V dropped 7 bases and J dropped 0 bases, with 12 bases sitting between them. The CDR3 sequence is 14 residues long. The CDR3 DNA sequence: TGTGCCAGTAACCTGGGGGGGTTGAACACTGAAGCTTTCTTT. Translation: CASNLGGLNTEAFF.

The table lists this clone with a count of one. This chain connects TRBV19 to TRBJ1-3, with TRBD1 as a possible D gene (6 bases). CDR1 and CDR2 (germline): LNHDA, SQIVND (reference sequence). The CDR3 is made up of 16 amino acids. The V and J ends lost 4 bases and 1 base respectively, with 14 bases between them. CDR3 sequence (DNA): TGTGCCAGTAGTACCCCAGGGGCGCTTTCTGGAAACACCATATATTTT. Its protein is CASSTPGALSGNTIYF.

A few counts support this clone. Other DNA sequences in this specimen translate into the identical CDR3. The genes are TRBV5-1 and TRBJ2-5; possible D gene TRBD1, 5 bases. CDR1 is SGHRS and CDR2 is YFSETQ in the germline V gene. The CDR3 sequence is 13 residues long. Trimming stripped 0 bases from V and 2 bases from J, with 5 bases between. In DNA, the CDR3 is TGCGCCAGCAGCTTGGGACAGCAAGAGACCCAGTACTTC. The encoded protein is CASSLGQQETQYF.

The chain links TRBV29-1 to TRBJ1-6; D is undetermined. The CDR3 runs 12 residues. Germline V gene data show CDR1 as SQVTM and CDR2 as ANQGSEA. Trimming left V 8 bases short and J 8 bases short, with 13 bases between. The CDR3 region is CSPREGDSPLHF. CDR3 DNA: TGCAGCCCCCGGGAGGGCGATTCACCCCTCCACTTT.

V is TRBV6-4 and J is TRBJ1-1; 8 bases fit TRBD1. The CDR3 extends over 13 amino acids. The trim removed 6 bases at V and 4 bases at J, leaving 4 bases unmatched. Germline V lookup: CDR1 MRHNA, CDR2 SNTAGT. CDR3 protein: CASRTGVGTEAFF. The CDR3 DNA sequence: TGTGCCAGCAGGACAGGGGTTGGCACTGAAGCTTTCTTT.

The chain joins TRBV3-1 (or the pseudogene TRBV3-2) to TRBJ1-1, with unresolved D. CDR3 size: 16 residues. With 4 bases removed from V and 1 base from J, the gap between germline ends came to 16 bases. Germline CDR1 is LGHDT and CDR2 is YNNKEL (reference sequence). CDR3: CASSPGVERRNTEAFF. The DNA of the CDR3 is TGTGCCAGCAGCCCCGGGGTCGAACGGAGGAACACTGAAGCTTTCTTT.

The CDR3 DNA sequence: TGTGCCACCATTCGCCTAGCCAACTACAATGAGCAGTTCTTC. It translates to CATIRLANYNEQFF. The V call is TRBV19, the J call TRBJ2-1; a weak D match, TRBD2 (5 bases). V lost 10 bases to trimming and J lost 3 bases, with 16 bases between them. The V gene's germline CDR1 is LNHDA and CDR2 SQIVND (reference sequence). This CDR3 comprises 14 residues.

Comment on this clone: The sample holds other DNA sequences that translate to the same CDR3. The chain combines TRBV7-7 with TRBJ2-1, with 8 bases identical to TRBD2. The length of the CDR3 is 15 residues. Germline CDR1 SSHAT, CDR2 FNYEAQ (reference sequence). Germline trimming cut 5 bases from V and 0 bases from J; bases unmatched to any gene: 3. The CDR3 DNA reads TGTGCCAGCAGCCCCGGGGGGGCCTCCTACAATGAGCAGTTCTTC. This codes for CASSPGGASYNEQFF.

This clone showed up just once. V gene TRBV7-9 combines with J gene TRBJ1-5; D gene ambiguous. The germline CDR1 and CDR2 sequences are SEHNR and FQNEAQ (reference sequence). The CDR3 covers 14 residues. V lost 5 bases and J 4 bases, leaving 12 bases between the germline ends. Written as DNA, the CDR3 is TGTGCCAGCAGCCAAGGCGGCAGAAATCAGCCCCAGCATTTT. Amino acids: CASSQGGRNQPQHF.

The chain couples TRBV19 to TRBJ2-7; 8 bases match TRBD1. In germline, CDR1 is LNHDA, CDR2 SQIVND (reference sequence). V shed 3 bases and J 5 bases; nucleotides not matched to a gene: 9. The CDR3 runs to 15 residues. This CDR3 is CASSMDRDLIHEQYF. The CDR3 DNA sequence: TGTGCCAGTAGTATGGACAGGGACCTCATCCACGAGCAGTACTTC.

The chain combines TRBV7-3 with TRBJ2-7; the D gene is possibly TRBD1 (5 bases). Germline V gene sequence: CDR1 SGHTA, CDR2 FQGTGA. The CDR3 covers 15 residues. V shed 2 bases and J shed 0 bases, with 11 bases lying between them. The CDR3 here is CASSLSLGPSYEQYF. The CDR3 DNA reads TGTGCCAGCAGCTTATCCTTGGGGCCCTCCTACGAGCAGTACTTC.

The V and J genes are TRBV5-1 and TRBJ1-6; 9 bases line up with TRBD1. The CDR3 has 15 residues. Germline trimming cut 4 bases from V and 7 bases from J; bases unmatched to any gene: 6. Germline CDR1 reads SGHRS; CDR2 reads YFSETQ. This chain's CDR3 is CASSMDRGYNSPLHF. The CDR3 DNA follows: TGCGCCAGCAGCATGGACAGGGGCTACAATTCACCCCTCCACTTT.

This clone was recorded once. The chain has TRBV7-7 and TRBJ1-5, with 7 positions matching TRBD1. This CDR3 is 14 amino acids long. Germline V CDR1 and CDR2: SSHAT, FNYEAQ (reference sequence). Germline trimming cut 2 bases from V and 6 bases from J; bases unmatched to any gene: 4. CDR3 nucleotides: TGTGCCAGCAGCTTACGACAGGGCGGTCAGCCCCAGCATTTT. It codes for CASSLRQGGQPQHF.

In regard to this clone: Other DNA sequences in this sample translate to the same CDR3. V and J are TRBV5-1 and TRBJ2-3, with 7 bases fitting TRBD1. Germline V gene data show CDR1 as SGHRS and CDR2 as YFSETQ. Trimming cost V 0 bases and J 2 bases; bases outside gene matches: 3. This CDR3 has 15 amino acids. The CDR3 loop reads CASSLADRDTDTQYF. In DNA, the CDR3 is TGCGCCAGCAGCTTGGCTGACAGGGACACAGATACGCAGTATTTT.

This rearrangement joins TRBV28 to TRBJ2-7; 9 bases agree with TRBD2. The V gene's germline CDR1 is MDHEN and CDR2 SYDVKM. The length of the CDR3 is 14 residues. V trimming: 5 bases; J trimming: 2 bases; junction bases outside the gene matches: 4. The DNA of the CDR3 is TGTGCCAGCAGTGTGACTAGCGGCACCTACGAGCAGTACTTC. Encoded protein: CASSVTSGTYEQYF.

The chain employs TRBV27 and TRBJ1-2; D gene ambiguous. Deletions cut 3 bases from V and 2 bases from J, with 10 bases between. CDR3 length equals 14 residues. Germline-derived CDR1 and CDR2 are MNHEY and SMNVEV (reference sequence). The CDR3 sequence: CASSLGPRNYGYTF. In nucleotides, the CDR3 is TGTGCCAGCAGTTTGGGCCCCCGAAACTATGGCTACACCTTC.

The chain employs TRBV3-1 (or the pseudogene TRBV3-2) and TRBJ2-2; D might be TRBD2 (5 bases). V lost 4 bases and J 5 bases, leaving 14 bases between the germline ends. CDR1 is LGHDT and CDR2 is YNNKEL in the germline V gene (reference sequence). The CDR3 is 15 residues long. The CDR3 sequence is CASSPPGLLTGELFF. The CDR3 region has the DNA TGTGCCAGCAGCCCTCCTGGACTTCTAACCGGGGAGCTGTTTTTT.

The chain combines TRBV11-2 with TRBJ2-7; 7 nucleotides match TRBD1. V lost 3 bases, J lost 2 bases, and 7 bases stayed unmatched. There are 15 residues in the CDR3. Germline loops: CDR1 SGHAT, CDR2 FQNNGV. The CDR3, as DNA: TGTGCCAGCAGCTTGGAGACAGGGTCCCCCTACGAGCAGTACTTC. Amino acids: CASSLETGSPYEQYF.

The rearrangement links TRBV20-1 to TRBJ2-3; TRBD2 matches at 9 bases. The CDR3 sequence is 15 residues long. Germline-derived CDR1 and CDR2 are DFQATT and SNEGSKA (reference sequence). The J segment lost 5 bases and the V segment lost 3 bases, leaving 9 bases of the junction unmatched. The CDR3 here is CSASGGGRAGDTQYF. The CDR3 DNA sequence: TGCAGTGCTAGTGGGGGCGGGAGGGCCGGAGATACGCAGTATTTT.

The chain uses TRBV6-5 and TRBJ2-7; 8 nucleotides align to TRBD1. The ends lost 2 bases at V and 5 bases at J; junction bases unmatched: 11. The CDR3 runs to 16 residues. Germline CDR1 is MNHEY and CDR2 is SVGAGI. The CDR3 reads CASSYLRTGTTHEQYF. In DNA, the CDR3 is TGTGCCAGCAGTTACCTACGGACAGGGACCACCCACGAGCAGTACTTC.

The genes are TRBV3-1 (or the pseudogene TRBV3-2) and TRBJ2-7; 7 bases map to TRBD1. Trimming cost V 4 bases and J 0 bases; bases outside gene matches: 9. The CDR3 loop spans 16 amino acids. In germline, CDR1 is LGHDT, CDR2 YNNKEL (reference sequence). The CDR3 bases are TGTGCCAGCAGCCGCTCCGGGACAGTTAACTCCTACGAGCAGTACTTC. Its translation is CASSRSGTVNSYEQYF.

The CDR3 region is CASSLRRANTGELFF. The CDR3 nucleotides read TGTGCCAGCAGCTTACGGCGGGCTAACACCGGGGAGCTGTTTTTT. The J gene is TRBJ2-2, the V gene TRBV7-2; tentatively, D is TRBD2 (5 bases). Per germline, CDR1 SGHTA and CDR2 FQGNSA. V lost 2 bases and J lost 2, with 9 bases in between. The length of the CDR3 is 15 residues. Drawing the rest from reference TRBV7-2 and TRBJ2-2, the complete variable domain is GAGVSQSPSNKVTEKGKDVELRCDPISGHTALYWYRQSLGQGLEFLIYFQGNSAPDKSGLPSDRFSAERTGGSVSTLTIQRTQQEDSAVYLCASSLRRANTGELFFGEGSRLTVL.

J is TRBJ1-2 and V is TRBV9; TRBD1 matches 7 bases. Germline V gene sequence: CDR1 SGDLS, CDR2 YYNGEE. With V trimmed by 3 bases and J by 3 bases, 2 bases remained unmatched. The CDR3 consists of 13 residues. DNA for the CDR3: TGTGCCAGCAGCGGGGACAGTTACTATGGCTACACCTTC. It encodes CASSGDSYYGYTF.

V and J are TRBV30 and TRBJ2-2, with 7 bases matching TRBD1. CDR3 length: 11 amino acids. Germline CDR1 is GTSNPN and CDR2 is SVGIG (reference sequence). Trimming cost V 4 bases and J 9 bases; bases outside gene matches: 2. In DNA, the CDR3 is TGTGCCTGGAAAGGGGGCCGGGAGCTGTTTTTT. Translation gives CAWKGGRELFF.

The rearrangement links TRBV12-3 or TRBV12-4 to TRBJ1-5; D remains ambiguous. V was pared by 5 bases and J by 0 bases, with 5 bases between. The CDR3 is 13 amino acids. Here the CDR3 DNA reads TGTGCCAGCAGTCCGTATAGCAATCAGCCCCAGCATTTT. It yields the protein CASSPYSNQPQHF.

This sequence joins TRBV11-1 and TRBJ2-1; D gene uncertain. This CDR3 comprises 14 residues. The V and J ends lost 4 bases and 5 bases respectively, with 12 bases between them. Germline loops: CDR1 SGHAT, CDR2 FQDESV (reference sequence). Written as DNA, the CDR3 is TGTGCCAGCAGCTCTTCCAGGATAAACAATGAGCAGTTCTTC. Amino acid sequence: CASSSSRINNEQFF. The full variable domain, completed using reference TRBV11-1 and TRBJ2-1, is EAEVAQSPRYKITEKSQAVAFWCDPISGHATLYWYRQILGQGPELLVQFQDESVVDDSQLPKDRFSAERLKGVDSTLKIQPAELGDSAMYLCASSSSRINNEQFFGPGTRLTVL.